This T cell receptor (beta chain) originates from a study of vaccination and CD4 T cells after COVID-19. As to this clonotype: As yet, its antigen is unknown.

Germline CDR1 DFQATT, CDR2 SNEGSKA (reference sequence). The CDR3 extends over 12 amino acids. V shed 6 bases and J 4 bases; nucleotides not matched to a gene: 2. Time point defined: late sampling 161 to 241 days after vaccination in a few convalescent patients. Treatment described: 10-day PBMC culture with coronavirus spike peptide pools or control peptides (ViraFEST assay). Cultured CD4+ T cells had their DNA profiled by the Oncomine TCR Beta short-read assay. The source of extracted genomic DNA was cultured CD4+ T cells. TCRdb fed the PCR reads into MiXCR, producing one record per CDR3 protein. The sample shows some 24,000 distinct CDR3 sequences, 35% to 55% of them seen only once.

This TCR was sampled from a human donor who had recovered from COVID-19. J is TRBJ1-4 and V is TRBV20-1, with TRBD1 identical over 7 bases. Specimen: CD4+ T cells from blood, cultured in vitro, collected about 7 months after SARS-CoV-2 vaccination. The CDR3 loop reads CSADRDNEKLFF. Written as DNA, the CDR3 is TGCAGTGCAGACAGGGATAATGAAAAACTGTTTTTT.